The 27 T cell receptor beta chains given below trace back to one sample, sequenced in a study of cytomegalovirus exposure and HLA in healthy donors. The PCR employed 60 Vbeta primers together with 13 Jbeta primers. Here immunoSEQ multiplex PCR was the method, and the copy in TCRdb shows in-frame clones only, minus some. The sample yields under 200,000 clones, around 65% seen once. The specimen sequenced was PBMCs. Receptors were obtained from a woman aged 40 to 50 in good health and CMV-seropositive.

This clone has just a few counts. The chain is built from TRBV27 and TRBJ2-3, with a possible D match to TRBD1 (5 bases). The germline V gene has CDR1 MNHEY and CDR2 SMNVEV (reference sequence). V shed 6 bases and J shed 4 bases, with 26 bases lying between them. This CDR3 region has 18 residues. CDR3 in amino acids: CASSKITGHLDRADTQYF. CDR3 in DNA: TGTGCCAGCAGCAAAATTACCGGACACCTTGACCGAGCAGATACGCAGTATTTT.

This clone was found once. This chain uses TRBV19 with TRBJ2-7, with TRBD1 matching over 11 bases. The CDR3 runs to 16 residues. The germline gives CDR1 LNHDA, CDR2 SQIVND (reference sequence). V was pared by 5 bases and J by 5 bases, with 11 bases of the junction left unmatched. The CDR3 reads CASSDGQGAKVHEQYF. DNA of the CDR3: TGTGCCAGTAGTGACGGACAGGGGGCAAAGGTCCACGAGCAGTACTTC.

In DNA, the CDR3 is TGTGCCAGCAGCTTAGGGAGGGCGGGGGAGACCCAGTACTTC. Translation gives CASSLGRAGETQYF. This chain uses TRBV7-6 with TRBJ2-5; perhaps TRBD2 as D (6 bases). V gave up 1 base and J gave up 5 bases, with 11 bases separating them. Germline CDR1 SGHVS, CDR2 FNYEAQ. The CDR3 spans 14 residues.

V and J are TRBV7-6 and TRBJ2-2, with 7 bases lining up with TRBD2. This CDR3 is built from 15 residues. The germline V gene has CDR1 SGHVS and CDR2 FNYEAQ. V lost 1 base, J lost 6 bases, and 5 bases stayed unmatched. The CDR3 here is CASSLVSSGPGELFF. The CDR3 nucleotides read TGTGCCAGCAGCTTAGTTTCTAGCGGCCCCGGGGAGCTGTTTTTT.

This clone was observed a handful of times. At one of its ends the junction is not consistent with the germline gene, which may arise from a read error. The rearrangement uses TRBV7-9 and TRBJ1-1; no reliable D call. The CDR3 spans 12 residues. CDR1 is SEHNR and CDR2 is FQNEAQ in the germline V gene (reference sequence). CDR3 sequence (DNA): TGTTCCAGCGTCCGAGAGAACACTGAAGCTTTCTTT. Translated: CSSVRENTEAFF.

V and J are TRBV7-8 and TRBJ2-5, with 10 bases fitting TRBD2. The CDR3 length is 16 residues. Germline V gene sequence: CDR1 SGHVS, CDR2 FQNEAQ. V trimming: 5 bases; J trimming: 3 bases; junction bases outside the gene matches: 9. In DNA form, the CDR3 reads TGTGCCAGCAGCCTTTTAGCGGGGGGACTTGAAGAGACCCAGTACTTC. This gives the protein CASSLLAGGLEETQYF.

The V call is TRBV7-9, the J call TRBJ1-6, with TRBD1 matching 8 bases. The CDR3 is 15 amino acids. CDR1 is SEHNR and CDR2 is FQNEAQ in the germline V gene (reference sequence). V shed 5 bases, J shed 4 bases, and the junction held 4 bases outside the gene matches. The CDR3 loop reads CASSQGAEYNSPLHF. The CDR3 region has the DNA TGTGCCAGCAGCCAGGGGGCAGAATATAATTCACCCCTCCACTTT.

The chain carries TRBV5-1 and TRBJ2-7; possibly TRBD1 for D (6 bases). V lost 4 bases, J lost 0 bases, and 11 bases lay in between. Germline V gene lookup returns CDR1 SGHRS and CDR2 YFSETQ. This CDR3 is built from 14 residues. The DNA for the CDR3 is TGCGCCAGCAGCCACGGGACAAACTCCTACGAGCAGTACTTC. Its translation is CASSHGTNSYEQYF.

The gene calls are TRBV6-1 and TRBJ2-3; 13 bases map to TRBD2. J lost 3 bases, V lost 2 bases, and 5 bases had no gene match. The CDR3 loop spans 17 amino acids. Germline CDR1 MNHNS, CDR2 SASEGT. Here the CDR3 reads CASSETSGGAYTDTQYF. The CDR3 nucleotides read TGTGCCAGCAGTGAAACTAGCGGGGGGGCCTATACAGATACGCAGTATTTT.

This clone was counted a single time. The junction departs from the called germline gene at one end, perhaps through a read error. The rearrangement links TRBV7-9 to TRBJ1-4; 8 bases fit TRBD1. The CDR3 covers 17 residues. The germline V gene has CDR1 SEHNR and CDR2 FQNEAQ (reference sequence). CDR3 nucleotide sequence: TGTTCCAGCAGCCCCGGCGACAGGGGTCAAGATAATGAAAAACTGTTTTTT. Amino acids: CSSSPGDRGQDNEKLFF.

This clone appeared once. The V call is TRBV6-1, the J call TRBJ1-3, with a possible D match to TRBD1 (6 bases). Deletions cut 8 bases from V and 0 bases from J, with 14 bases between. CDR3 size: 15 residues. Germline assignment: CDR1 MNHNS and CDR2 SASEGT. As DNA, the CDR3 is TGTGCCAGCCAGGCAGGGGAATACTCTGGAAACACCATATATTTT. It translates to CASQAGEYSGNTIYF.

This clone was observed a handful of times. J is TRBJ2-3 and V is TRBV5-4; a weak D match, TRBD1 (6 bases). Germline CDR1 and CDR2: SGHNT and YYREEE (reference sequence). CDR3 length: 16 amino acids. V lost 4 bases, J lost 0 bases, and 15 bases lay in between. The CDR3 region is CASSRGEGVSTDTQYF. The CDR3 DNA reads TGTGCCAGCAGCCGCGGAGAGGGGGTCAGCACAGATACGCAGTATTTT.

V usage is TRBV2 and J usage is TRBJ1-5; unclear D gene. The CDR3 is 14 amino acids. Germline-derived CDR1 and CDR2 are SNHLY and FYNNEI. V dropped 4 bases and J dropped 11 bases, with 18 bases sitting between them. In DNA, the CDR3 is TGTGCCAGCAGTGGCTCTACTCGGGGAAGGTCCCAGCATTTT. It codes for CASSGSTRGRSQHF. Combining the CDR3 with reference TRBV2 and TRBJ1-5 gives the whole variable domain EPEVTQTPSHQVTQMGQEVILRCVPISNHLYFYWYRQILGQKVEFLVSFYNNEISEKSEIFDDQFSVERPDGSNFTLKIRSTKLEDSAMYFCASSGSTRGRSQHFGDGTRLSIL.

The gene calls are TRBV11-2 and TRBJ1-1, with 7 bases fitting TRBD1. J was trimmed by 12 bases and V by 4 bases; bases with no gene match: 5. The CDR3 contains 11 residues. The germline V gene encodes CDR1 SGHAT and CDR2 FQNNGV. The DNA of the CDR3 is TGTGCCAGCAGCTCTGCAGGGGGGTCTTTCTTT. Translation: CASSSAGGSFF.

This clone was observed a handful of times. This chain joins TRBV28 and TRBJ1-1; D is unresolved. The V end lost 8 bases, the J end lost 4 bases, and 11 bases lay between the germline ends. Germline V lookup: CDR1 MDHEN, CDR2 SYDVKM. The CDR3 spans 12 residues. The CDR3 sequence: CASGVGVTEAFF. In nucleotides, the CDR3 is TGTGCCAGCGGGGTCGGGGTCACTGAAGCTTTCTTT.

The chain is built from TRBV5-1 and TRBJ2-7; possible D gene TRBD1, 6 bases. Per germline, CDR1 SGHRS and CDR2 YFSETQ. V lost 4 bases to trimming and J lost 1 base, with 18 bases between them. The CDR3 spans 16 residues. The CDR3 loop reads CASSRNPLDRSYEQYF. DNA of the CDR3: TGCGCCAGCAGCCGAAACCCATTAGACAGGTCCTACGAGCAGTACTTC.

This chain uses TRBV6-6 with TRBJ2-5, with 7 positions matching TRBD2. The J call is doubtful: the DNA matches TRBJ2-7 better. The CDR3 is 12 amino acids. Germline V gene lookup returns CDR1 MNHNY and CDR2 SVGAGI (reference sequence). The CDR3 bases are TGTGCCAGCAGTTACCGGGGGGACGAGCAGTACTTC. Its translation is CASSYRGDEQYF.

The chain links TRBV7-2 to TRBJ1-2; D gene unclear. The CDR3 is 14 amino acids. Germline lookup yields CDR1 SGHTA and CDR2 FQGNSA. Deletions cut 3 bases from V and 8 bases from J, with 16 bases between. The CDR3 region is CASSFPGPSGGYTF. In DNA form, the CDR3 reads TGTGCCAGCAGCTTCCCAGGACCATCGGGGGGCTACACCTTC. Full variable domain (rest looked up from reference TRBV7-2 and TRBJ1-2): GAGVSQSPSNKVTEKGKDVELRCDPISGHTALYWYRQSLGQGLEFLIYFQGNSAPDKSGLPSDRFSAERTGGSVSTLTIQRTQQEDSAVYLCASSFPGPSGGYTFGSGTRLTVV.

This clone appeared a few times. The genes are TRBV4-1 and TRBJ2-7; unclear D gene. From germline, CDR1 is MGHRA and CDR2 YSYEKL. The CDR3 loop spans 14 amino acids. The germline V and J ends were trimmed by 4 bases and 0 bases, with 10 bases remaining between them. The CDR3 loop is CASSLGSGSYEQYF. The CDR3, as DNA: TGCGCCAGCAGCCTGGGTTCGGGCTCCTACGAGCAGTACTTC.

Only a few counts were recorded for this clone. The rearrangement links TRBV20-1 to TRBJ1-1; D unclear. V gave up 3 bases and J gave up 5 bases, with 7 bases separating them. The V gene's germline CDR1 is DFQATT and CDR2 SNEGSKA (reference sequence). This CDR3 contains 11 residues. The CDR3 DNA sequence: TGCAGTGCTAGTATACAGACTGAAGCTTTCTTT. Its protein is CSASIQTEAFF.

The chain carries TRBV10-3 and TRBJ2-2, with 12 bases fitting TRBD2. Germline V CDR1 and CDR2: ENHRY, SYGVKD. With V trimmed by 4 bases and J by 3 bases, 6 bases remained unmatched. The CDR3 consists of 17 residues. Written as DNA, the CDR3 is TGTGCCATCAGTGCGACTCGGACTAGCGGGGACACCGGGGAGCTGTTTTTT. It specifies CAISATRTSGDTGELFF.

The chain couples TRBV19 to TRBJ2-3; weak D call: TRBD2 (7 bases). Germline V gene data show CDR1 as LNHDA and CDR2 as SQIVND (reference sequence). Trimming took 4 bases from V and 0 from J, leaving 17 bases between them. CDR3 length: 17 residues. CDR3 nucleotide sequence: TGTGCCAGTAGTAATACAGGGCCGGGACTAAGCACAGATACGCAGTATTTT. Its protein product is CASSNTGPGLSTDTQYF.

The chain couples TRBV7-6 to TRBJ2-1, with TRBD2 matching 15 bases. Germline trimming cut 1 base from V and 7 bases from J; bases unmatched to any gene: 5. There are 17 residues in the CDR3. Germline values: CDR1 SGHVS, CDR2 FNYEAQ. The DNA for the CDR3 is TGTGCCAGCAGCTTAGTGGGGACTAGCGGGAGGAGGAATGAGCAGTTCTTC. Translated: CASSLVGTSGRRNEQFF. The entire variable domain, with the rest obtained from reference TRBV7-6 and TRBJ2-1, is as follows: GAGVSQSPRYKVTKRGQDVALRCDPISGHVSLYWYRQALGQGPEFLTYFNYEAQQDKSGLPNDRFSAERPEGSISTLTIQRTEQRDSAMYRCASSLVGTSGRRNEQFFGPGTRLTVL.

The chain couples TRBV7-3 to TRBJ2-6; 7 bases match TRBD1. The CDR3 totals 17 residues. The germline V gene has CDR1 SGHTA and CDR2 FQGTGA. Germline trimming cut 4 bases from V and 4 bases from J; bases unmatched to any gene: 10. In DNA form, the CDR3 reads TGTGCCAGCAGCTCCCGGAGACAGGGCGCCGGGGCCAACGTCCTGACTTTC. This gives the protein CASSSRRQGAGANVLTF.

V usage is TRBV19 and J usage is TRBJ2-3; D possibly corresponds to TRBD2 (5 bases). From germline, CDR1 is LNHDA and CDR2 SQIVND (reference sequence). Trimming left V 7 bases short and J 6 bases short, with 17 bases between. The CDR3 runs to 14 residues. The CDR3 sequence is CASMRGLLADTQYF. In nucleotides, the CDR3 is TGTGCCAGTATGAGAGGACTTCTGGCGGATACGCAGTATTTT.

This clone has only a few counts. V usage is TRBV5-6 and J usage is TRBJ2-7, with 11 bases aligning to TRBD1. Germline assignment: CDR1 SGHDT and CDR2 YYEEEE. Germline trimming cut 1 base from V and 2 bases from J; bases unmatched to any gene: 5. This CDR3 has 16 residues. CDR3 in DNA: TGTGCCAGCAGCTTGCTTGGGACAGGGGGTACCTACGAGCAGTACTTC. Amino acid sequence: CASSLLGTGGTYEQYF.

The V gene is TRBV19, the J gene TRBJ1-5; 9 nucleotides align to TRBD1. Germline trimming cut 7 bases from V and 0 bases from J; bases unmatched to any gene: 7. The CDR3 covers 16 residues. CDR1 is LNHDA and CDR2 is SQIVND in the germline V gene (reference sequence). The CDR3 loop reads CASTMDRGLSNQPQHF. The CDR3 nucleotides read TGTGCCAGTACTATGGACAGGGGCCTTAGCAATCAGCCCCAGCATTTT.